A selection of T cell receptor beta chains follows, all from one sample in a study of CD8 T cells in Susac syndrome. Via MiXCR, TCRdb re-called the immunoSEQ multiplex PCR reads, giving one row per CDR3 protein. This sample has some 100,000 distinct CDR3 sequences; roughly 96% occur once, and the top ten carry roughly 0.096%. Source material: CD4+ T cells from PBMCs. Receptor source: a human donor in good health. Each CDR3 is given with its conserved first and last residue. Each record gives: J gene, D gene, clone size, V gene, CDR3 protein, CDR3 DNA. D genes are given only for firm matches. Clone size is given for some rows only: seen once, a few or many times, or a class if the clone is expanded.

TRBJ1-6	.	.	TRBV20-1	CSARKDRNSPLHF	TGCAGTGCTAGGAAGGACCGTAATTCACCCCTCCACTTT
TRBJ1-5	.	.	TRBV6-2/TRBV6-3	CASSFRTNLLSNQPQHF	TGTGCCAGCAGTTTTCGGACAAATCTCTTGAGCAATCAGCCCCAGCATTTT
TRBJ2-6	.	.	TRBV7-2	CASSFKGANVLTF	TGTGCCAGCAGCTTCAAGGGGGCCAACGTCCTGACTTTC
TRBJ1-1	.	.	TRBV12-3/TRBV12-4	CASLQEGVGGTEAFF	TGTGCCAGCCTCCAGGAAGGGGTCGGGGGTACTGAAGCTTTCTTT
TRBJ1-5	.	.	TRBV20-1	CSARDWGVSNQPQHF	TGCAGTGCTAGAGACTGGGGAGTGAGCAATCAGCCCCAGCATTTT
TRBJ2-1	.	.	TRBV5-6	CASSFGTARGYNEQFF	TGTGCCAGCAGCTTTGGGACGGCGAGGGGTTACAATGAGCAGTTCTTC
TRBJ2-1	TRBD2	.	TRBV20-1	CSASGGGYNEQFF	TGCAGTGCTTCGGGGGGTGGCTACAATGAGCAGTTCTTC
TRBJ2-7	TRBD2	.	TRBV7-9	CASRLERLAGPYEQYF	TGTGCCAGCAGACTAGAGAGACTAGCGGGGCCCTACGAGCAGTACTTC
TRBJ2-7	.	.	TRBV5-1	CASSLTGISYEQYF	TGCGCCAGCAGCTTGACAGGCATCTCCTACGAGCAGTACTTC
TRBJ2-3	.	.	TRBV7-3	CASTLRPGNTQYF	TGTGCCAGCACCCTCCGCCCGGGGAACACGCAGTATTTT
TRBJ2-7	.	.	TRBV9	CASSVDHSSYEQYF	TGTGCCAGCAGCGTAGATCACAGCTCCTACGAGCAGTACTTC
TRBJ1-3	.	.	TRBV9	CASSVGLSFSGNTIYF	TGTGCCAGCAGCGTAGGACTCAGCTTCTCTGGAAACACCATATATTTT
TRBJ2-2	TRBD1	.	TRBV6-5	CASSRGQGGTGELFF	TGTGCCAGCAGCCGAGGACAGGGTGGCACCGGGGAGCTGTTTTTT
TRBJ2-3	.	.	TRBV3-1	CASSQGHPDTQYF	TGTGCCAGCAGCCAGGGCCACCCGGATACGCAGTATTTT
TRBJ2-7	.	.	TRBV3-1	CASSQDVGEQYF	TGTGCCAGCAGCCAAGACGTTGGCGAGCAGTACTTC
TRBJ2-2	TRBD2	.	TRBV9	CASSSRAGTSAGELFF	TGTGCCAGCAGCTCTCGAGCCGGGACTAGCGCCGGGGAGCTGTTTTTT
TRBJ2-5	TRBD1	.	TRBV5-1	CASSTSGGAETQYF	TGCGCCAGCAGCACTTCAGGGGGCGCAGAGACCCAGTACTTC
TRBJ2-5	TRBD2	.	TRBV29-1	CSVESGGRETQYF	TGCAGCGTTGAAAGCGGGGGGCGGGAGACCCAGTACTTC
TRBJ2-1	.	.	TRBV7-9	CASSLEDFYSYNEQFF	TGTGCCAGCAGCTTAGAAGACTTCTACTCCTACAATGAGCAGTTCTTC
TRBJ2-6	.	.	TRBV4-3	CASSQHKPQGPSSGANVLTF	TGCGCCAGCAGCCAACACAAACCCCAAGGGCCGAGCTCTGGGGCCAACGTCCTGACTTTC
TRBJ2-4	TRBD1	.	TRBV20-1	CSAGEFGQGSNIQYF	TGCAGTGCTGGAGAGTTCGGACAGGGGTCGAACATTCAGTACTTC
TRBJ2-1	.	.	TRBV2	CASRGNSYNEQFF	TGTGCCAGCAGGGGGAATAGCTACAATGAGCAGTTCTTC
TRBJ2-7	.	.	TRBV6-1	CASGEGTYEQYF	TGTGCCAGCGGTGAAGGGACCTACGAGCAGTACTTC
TRBJ2-5	.	.	TRBV5-6	CASSSFDRLQNQETQYF	TGTGCCAGCAGCTCCTTTGACAGGCTGCAAAATCAAGAGACCCAGTACTTC
TRBJ1-2	.	.	TRBV15	CATSGYDSANYGYTF	TGTGCCACCAGCGGGTACGACAGTGCTAACTATGGCTACACCTTC
TRBJ1-1	.	.	TRBV3-1	CASSHLKGGDGVRTEAFF	TGTGCCAGCAGCCACCTAAAAGGTGGTGACGGGGTGAGAACTGAAGCTTTCTTT
TRBJ2-3	.	.	TRBV7-2	CASSPKITDTQYF	TGTGCCAGCAGCCCCAAGATAACAGATACGCAGTATTTT
TRBJ1-5	.	.	TRBV7-9	CASSITSGNQPQHF	TGTGCCAGCAGCATCACCTCAGGGAATCAGCCCCAGCATTTT
TRBJ2-1	TRBD2	.	TRBV5-1	CASSEREGPNEQFF	TGCGCCAGCAGCGAGCGGGAGGGCCCCAATGAGCAGTTCTTC
TRBJ2-6	TRBD1	.	TRBV4-2	CASSPGTGYSGANVLTF	TGTGCCAGCAGCCCTGGGACAGGATACTCTGGGGCCAACGTCCTGACTTTC
TRBJ2-5	.	.	TRBV20-1	CSARSDLQETQYF	TGCAGTGCTAGATCGGACCTCCAAGAGACCCAGTACTTC
TRBJ2-7	.	.	TRBV4-2	CASSQDNRGPGEQYF	TGTGCCAGCAGCCAAGATAATCGGGGCCCGGGGGAGCAGTACTTC
TRBJ1-2	.	.	TRBV29-1	CSVATGDPHYGYTF	TGCAGCGTGGCCACCGGGGATCCCCACTATGGCTACACCTTC
TRBJ1-3	TRBD1	.	TRBV7-2	CASSLGQTSGNTIYF	TGTGCCAGCAGTCTGGGACAGACCTCTGGAAACACCATATATTTT
TRBJ2-5	.	.	TRBV30	CAWSGGWAKTQYF	TGTGCCTGGAGTGGGGGTTGGGCAAAGACCCAGTACTTC
TRBJ2-5	TRBD1	.	TRBV18	CASSLQGQATQETQYF	TGTGCCAGCTCCCTCCAGGGACAGGCTACCCAAGAGACCCAGTACTTC
TRBJ2-7	TRBD2	.	TRBV30	CAWSTGLAYEQYF	TGTGCCTGGAGTACGGGACTAGCCTACGAGCAGTACTTC
TRBJ2-7	TRBD2	.	TRBV7-7	CASSAGLAGGLYEQYF	TGTGCTAGCAGCGCGGGACTAGCGGGGGGGTTGTACGAGCAGTACTTC
TRBJ2-3	TRBD2	once	TRBV7-2	CASSLTSGTDTQYF	TGTGCCAGCAGCTTGACTAGCGGCACAGATACGCAGTATTTT
TRBJ2-1	.	once	TRBV7-9	CASSLKGGNEQFF	TGTGCCAGCAGCTTAAAGGGGGGGAATGAGCAGTTCTTC
TRBJ2-1	.	.	TRBV7-9	CASSIGGVPEQFF	TGTGCCAGCAGCATAGGAGGGGTGCCTGAGCAGTTCTTC
TRBJ2-6	.	.	TRBV11-2	CASSSLHSGANVLTF	TGTGCCAGCAGCTCTCTACATTCTGGGGCCAACGTCCTGACTTTC
TRBJ1-6	.	.	TRBV14	CASSNDNSPLHF	TGTGCCAGCAGCAATGACAATTCACCCCTCCACTTT
TRBJ2-2	TRBD2	.	TRBV5-4	CASSSRGLAGVTDTGELFF	TGTGCCAGCAGCTCGCGGGGACTAGCGGGAGTAACGGACACCGGGGAGCTGTTTTTT
TRBJ2-4	.	.	TRBV5-1	CASSAGNIQYF	TGCGCCAGCAGCGCCGGAAACATTCAGTACTTC
TRBJ1-5	TRBD1	.	TRBV30	CAWSVRQGGNQPQHF	TGTGCCTGGAGTGTTCGACAGGGGGGCAATCAGCCCCAGCATTTT
TRBJ2-5	.	once	TRBV5-4	CASRSGGETQYF	TGTGCCAGCAGATCAGGGGGGGAGACCCAGTACTTC